The subject of this entry is one T cell receptor beta chain. Antigen specificity is unknown. This entry is derived from a study of monozygotic twins with inflammatory bowel disease. General study points: Patient repertoires may carry noise from differing immunosuppressive treatments.

UMIs were attached via template switching, each with a 6-nucleotide sample barcode. TCRdb reprocessed the 5' RACE reads, keeping one entry per CDR3 protein, no DNA. This specimen shows over 110,000 distinct CDR3 sequences; the ten leading clones hold 2% to 2.5%. Phlebotomy per donor yielded a single 2.5 ml blood sample. Looked up from germline, CDR1 is SGHTA and CDR2 is FQGNSA. The CDR3 sequence is 17 residues long. The clonotype originates from a human donor with ulcerative colitis or Crohn's disease, or a healthy co-twin of an affected twin (not recorded which). Specimen: blood. The gene calls are TRBV7-2 and TRBJ2-5. The CDR3 is CASSFGTSGWQRETQYF.